This entry lists 28 T cell receptor beta chains sequenced from one sample in a study of blood T cells in healthy people across ages. A second PCR of about 7 to 12 cycles used a sample-barcoded 5' primer and a J-beta primer mix. TCRdb independently ran MiXCR on the 5' RACE reads; one entry per CDR3 protein. This sample has around 280,000 distinct CDR3 sequences; roughly 26% occur once, and the top ten carry approximately 28%. The sample taken for sequencing was blood. The receptors were sampled from a woman in her 70s in good health.

Only a few counts were recorded for this clonotype. This rearrangement joins TRBV29-1 to TRBJ1-2; TRBD1 agrees at 8 bases. Germline trimming cut 4 bases from V and 7 bases from J; bases unmatched to any gene: 11. The V gene's germline CDR1 is SQVTM and CDR2 ANQGSEA. This CDR3 region has 14 residues. DNA for the CDR3: TGCAGCGTTGTCCGGGACAGGCCGGAAGGTGGCTACACCTTC. This gives the protein CSVVRDRPEGGYTF.

The chain carries TRBV9 and TRBJ1-4; D remains unclear. Trimming shortened V by 7 bases and J by 3 bases, and 13 bases separated the two germline ends. There are 14 residues in the CDR3. In germline, CDR1 is SGDLS, CDR2 YYNGEE. CDR3 sequence: CASAADGANEKLFF. Here the CDR3 DNA reads TGTGCCAGCGCCGCGGACGGGGCTAATGAAAAACTGTTTTTT.

This clonotype turned up a few times. V and J are TRBV19 and TRBJ2-7; 12 positions agree with TRBD2. Per germline, CDR1 LNHDA and CDR2 SQIVND (reference sequence). J lost 7 bases, V lost 4 bases, and 11 bases had no gene match. The CDR3 runs 16 residues. As DNA, the CDR3 is TGTGCCAGTAGTACTCCTCTAGCGGGAGGGGTTCAAGAGCAGTACTTC. As protein: CASSTPLAGGVQEQYF. The entire variable domain, with the rest obtained from reference TRBV19 and TRBJ2-7, is as follows: DGGITQSPKYLFRKEGQNVTLSCEQNLNHDAMYWYRQDPGQGLRLIYYSQIVNDFQKGDIAEGYSVSREKKESFPLTVTSAQKNPTAFYLCASSTPLAGGVQEQYFGPGTRLTVT.

This clonotype came up a few times. J is TRBJ2-3 and V is TRBV20-1, with TRBD2 as a possible D gene (5 bases). V gave up 4 bases and J gave up 5 bases, with 16 bases separating them. The germline V gene encodes CDR1 DFQATT and CDR2 SNEGSKA (reference sequence). There are 14 residues in the CDR3. Written as DNA, the CDR3 is TGCAGTGCTAATCGGATGGGAGATAGAGATACGCAGTATTTT. Translation: CSANRMGDRDTQYF.

This clonotype showed up just a few times. V and J are TRBV28 and TRBJ2-7, with a possible D match to TRBD1 (7 bases). The V and J ends lost 1 base and 2 bases respectively, with 9 bases between them. The CDR3 is made up of 14 amino acids. Per the germline V gene, CDR1 is MDHEN and CDR2 is SYDVKM. This CDR3 reads CASSLSGGPYEQYF. The DNA for the CDR3 is TGTGCCAGCAGTTTATCAGGGGGGCCCTACGAGCAGTACTTC.

The rearrangement joins TRBV4-1 to TRBJ1-4, with TRBD1 matching 7 bases. J lost 8 bases, V lost 3 bases, and 12 bases had no gene match. Per the germline V gene, CDR1 is MGHRA and CDR2 is YSYEKL. The CDR3 spans 16 residues. The CDR3 protein is CASSQGTQGYQEKLFF. DNA for the CDR3: TGCGCCAGCAGCCAGGGGACACAGGGGTATCAGGAAAAACTGTTTTTT.

V gene TRBV24-1 combines with J gene TRBJ2-1; D may be TRBD1 or TRBD2 (5 bases each). The germline V and J ends were trimmed by 7 bases and 3 bases, with 15 bases remaining between them. The V gene's germline CDR1 is KGHDR and CDR2 SFDVKD. There are 15 residues in the CDR3. CDR3 region: CATRYERTIYNEQFF. For the CDR3, the DNA is TGTGCCACCAGGTACGAGCGGACAATCTACAATGAGCAGTTCTTC.

This chain connects TRBV28 to TRBJ2-5; 10 bases fit TRBD2. The J call may be in error: the DNA end matches TRBJ2-1 better. CDR1 is MDHEN and CDR2 is SYDVKM in the germline V gene. The CDR3 runs 14 residues. CDR3 sequence reads: CASMLAGARNEQFF. The CDR3 DNA reads as TGTGCCAGCATGCTAGCGGGAGCCCGCAATGAGCAGTTCTTC.

This clonotype was counted between two and nine times. The rearrangement links TRBV7-2 to TRBJ2-7; D may be TRBD1 (6 bases). This CDR3 spans 12 amino acids. CDR1 is SGHTA and CDR2 is FQGNSA in the germline V gene. Between the trimmed V and J ends, which lost 6 bases and 9 bases, there was a span of 15 bases. DNA of the CDR3: TGTGCCAGCAGTTTAACAGGGTCGGTGCAGTACTTC. Encoded protein: CASSLTGSVQYF.

The chain recombines TRBV20-1 with TRBJ1-1, with a weak D call TRBD1 (6 bases). CDR3 size: 13 residues. Germline V CDR1 and CDR2: DFQATT, SNEGSKA (reference sequence). V lost 7 bases and J 2 bases, leaving 14 bases between the germline ends. The chain's CDR3 is CSVLQGSNTEAFF. CDR3 nucleotides: TGCAGTGTACTCCAGGGGTCTAACACTGAAGCTTTCTTT.

The genes are TRBV20-1 and TRBJ2-7; D remains ambiguous. Germline loops: CDR1 DFQATT, CDR2 SNEGSKA (reference sequence). There are 12 residues in the CDR3. Trimming cost V 3 bases and J 4 bases, with 10 bases left between them. The CDR3 DNA sequence: TGCAGTGCTAGTACAAACTCGTACGAGCAGTACTTC. As protein: CSASTNSYEQYF.

The genes are TRBV20-1 and TRBJ2-1; a weak D match, TRBD2 (6 bases). The CDR3 extends over 16 amino acids. The germline CDR1 and CDR2 sequences are DFQATT and SNEGSKA (reference sequence). Trimming shortened V by 5 bases and J by 0 bases, and 17 bases separated the two germline ends. The CDR3, as DNA: TGCAGTGCTCCCCGGCGGCTAGCGAGCTCCTACAATGAGCAGTTCTTC. Translation: CSAPRRLASSYNEQFF.

The chain carries TRBV29-1 and TRBJ2-2; D may be TRBD2 (6 bases). Germline assignment: CDR1 SQVTM and CDR2 ANQGSEA. This CDR3 region has 12 residues. V lost 8 bases and J 6 bases, leaving 13 bases between the germline ends. CDR3 bases: TGCAGCACGGGACTTCCATCCGGGGAGCTGTTTTTT. Residues: CSTGLPSGELFF.

V gene TRBV28 combines with J gene TRBJ2-7; possibly TRBD1 for D (5 bases). Germline CDR1 reads MDHEN; CDR2 reads SYDVKM. V was clipped by 10 bases and J by 3 bases, with 19 bases between them. This CDR3 region has 14 residues. The CDR3 region is CATLGDSLYYEQYF. Written as DNA, the CDR3 is TGTGCCACCTTAGGTGACAGTCTCTACTACGAGCAGTACTTC.

The J gene is TRBJ2-1, the V gene TRBV9; D is uncertain. The CDR3 contains 15 residues. Trimming took off 3 bases at V and 4 bases at J, with 14 bases between the two ends. Germline-derived CDR1 and CDR2 are SGDLS and YYNGEE. As DNA, the CDR3 is TGTGCCAGCAGCGCGGCCGGGCCTAAATACAATGAGCAGTTCTTC. Protein product: CASSAAGPKYNEQFF. Full variable domain (missing parts from reference TRBV9 and TRBJ2-1): DSGVTQTPKHLITATGQRVTLRCSPRSGDLSVYWYQQSLDQGLQFLIQYYNGEERAKGNILERFSAQQFPDLHSELNLSSLELGDSALYFCASSAAGPKYNEQFFGPGTRLTVL.

This clonotype was seen only a few times. At one of its ends the junction is not consistent with the germline gene, which may arise from a read error. CDR3 region: CSTSREVSTEAFF. The CDR3 coding sequence is TGCAGTACTAGTAGGGAGGTGAGCACTGAAGCTTTCTTT. The genes are TRBV20-1 and TRBJ1-1; D is undetermined. The CDR3 is 13 residues long. In germline, CDR1 is DFQATT, CDR2 SNEGSKA (reference sequence).

The chain employs TRBV7-2 and TRBJ1-1; D is uncertain. V lost 2 bases and J 1 base, leaving 8 bases between the germline ends. CDR3 size: 14 residues. Germline CDR1 reads SGHTA; CDR2 reads FQGNSA. CDR3: CASSLTAGNTEAFF. CDR3 bases: TGTGCCAGCAGCTTAACAGCAGGGAACACTGAAGCTTTCTTT.

This clonotype was seen a few times. The chain employs TRBV27 and TRBJ2-5, with TRBD1 matching over 7 bases. J was trimmed by 1 base and V by 6 bases; bases with no gene match: 11. CDR1 is MNHEY, CDR2 SMNVEV, per germline (reference sequence). CDR3 length: 16 residues. CDR3 in DNA: TGTGCCAGCAGGAGACCCGGGACAGAAAGCCAAGAGACCCAGTACTTC. Amino acids: CASRRPGTESQETQYF.

The V and J genes are TRBV7-9 and TRBJ2-7; possibly TRBD2 for D (5 bases). The CDR3 length is 10 residues. Germline V CDR1 and CDR2: SEHNR, FQNEAQ (reference sequence). Trimming took 10 bases from V and 5 from J, leaving 9 bases between them. CDR3 protein: CAIGVNEQYF. The CDR3 region has the DNA TGTGCCATCGGGGTGAACGAGCAGTACTTC. Drawing the rest from reference TRBV7-9 and TRBJ2-7, the complete variable domain is DTGVSQNPRHKITKRGQNVTFRCDPISEHNRLYWYRQTLGQGPEFLTYFQNEAQLEKSRLLSDRFSAERPKGSFSTLEIQRTEQGDSAMYLCAIGVNEQYFGPGTRLTVT.

This chain links TRBV20-1 with TRBJ2-7, with 11 nucleotides matching TRBD2. This CDR3 has 15 amino acids. V lost 5 bases to trimming and J lost 4 bases; unmatched junction nucleotides: 10. CDR1 and CDR2 (germline): DFQATT, SNEGSKA (reference sequence). The CDR3: CSAQTLTSGSYEQYF. The CDR3 DNA is TGCAGTGCTCAAACGCTAACTAGCGGGAGTTACGAGCAGTACTTC.

This clonotype has ten or more counts. The chain employs TRBV27 and TRBJ2-1, with D perhaps TRBD1 (6 bases). The CDR3 consists of 12 residues. Germline CDR1 is MNHEY and CDR2 is SMNVEV (reference sequence). Trimming left V 5 bases short and J 8 bases short, with 10 bases between. Written as DNA, the CDR3 is TGTGCCAGCAGTATACAGGGCTATGAGCAGTTCTTC. The encoded protein is CASSIQGYEQFF.

This chain uses TRBV19 with TRBJ1-1; 8 bases line up with TRBD1. The CDR3 loop spans 13 amino acids. The germline gives CDR1 LNHDA, CDR2 SQIVND (reference sequence). The V gene end was trimmed by 5 bases and the J gene end by 6 bases; junction bases not matched to a gene: 5. CDR3 DNA sequence: TGTGCCAGTAGTCCAGGACAGGGCTCTGAAGCTTTCTTT. As protein: CASSPGQGSEAFF.

The chain has TRBV9 and TRBJ2-7, with D maybe TRBD2 (6 bases). This CDR3 is 15 amino acids long. The germline V gene encodes CDR1 SGDLS and CDR2 YYNGEE. The germline V and J ends were trimmed by 0 bases and 3 bases, with 13 bases remaining between them. CDR3 sequence reads: CASSVGASVYYEQYF. CDR3 nucleotide sequence: TGTGCCAGCAGCGTAGGGGCTAGCGTCTACTACGAGCAGTACTTC.

The CDR3 bases are TGTGCCAGCAGCTCCCAGGGGGCTGGGGCCAACGTCCTGACTTTC. Its translation is CASSSQGAGANVLTF. The rearrangement joins TRBV7-2 to TRBJ2-6; 7 bases are a match to TRBD1. Germline values: CDR1 SGHTA, CDR2 FQGNSA. V was clipped by 4 bases and J by 2 bases; unmatched bases: 2. The CDR3 sequence is 15 residues long.

This sequence joins TRBV18 and TRBJ2-3, with D unclear. Trimming left V 1 base short and J 5 bases short, with 7 bases between. Germline CDR1 is KGHSH and CDR2 is LQKENI. There are 13 residues in the CDR3. CDR3 DNA sequence: TGTGCCAGCTCACCACGGGCCGGAGATACGCAGTATTTT. Its translation: CASSPRAGDTQYF.

The chain couples TRBV20-1 to TRBJ2-7; TRBD2 matches at 9 bases. V trimming: 0 bases; J trimming: 3 bases; junction bases outside the gene matches: 6. The CDR3 totals 15 residues. The germline V gene has CDR1 DFQATT and CDR2 SNEGSKA (reference sequence). The DNA for the CDR3 is TGCAGTGCTAGAGATGGGCTAGCGGGAAACTACGAGCAGTACTTC. The encoded protein is CSARDGLAGNYEQYF.

The J gene is TRBJ2-2, the V gene TRBV7-2; D could derive from TRBD1 or TRBD2 (5 bases each). This CDR3 comprises 15 residues. CDR1 is SGHTA, CDR2 FQGNSA, per germline. Trimming removed 2 bases at V and 5 bases at J, with 12 bases between. Written as DNA, the CDR3 is TGTGCCAGCAGCTTAAGAATAGGGGAGACCGGGGAGCTGTTTTTT. Translation: CASSLRIGETGELFF.

This clonotype was counted between two and nine times. The J gene is TRBJ2-3, the V gene TRBV20-1; tentative D call: TRBD2 (6 bases). V dropped 6 bases and J dropped 1 base, with 17 bases sitting between them. Germline CDR1 is DFQATT and CDR2 is SNEGSKA (reference sequence). This CDR3 contains 15 residues. CDR3: CSATRGTGGTDTQYF. Written as DNA, the CDR3 is TGCAGTGCCACTAGGGGCACGGGGGGCACAGATACGCAGTATTTT.